This entry lists 5 T cell receptor beta chains sequenced from one sample in a study of OX40 agonist ivuxolimab in advanced cancers. Sequencing used immunoSEQ multiplex PCR; TCRdb keeps in-frame clones, though not all of them. The table shows 11,000 to 15,000 clones, with more than 75% occurring only once. This specimen consisted of CD4+ or CD8+ T cells sorted from blood, obtained in a trial of the OX40 agonist ivuxolimab. These receptors were collected from an adult with an advanced solid tumor such as melanoma, head and neck, liver or kidney cancer.

The V and J genes are TRBV5-8 and TRBJ1-1; D not resolved. This CDR3 region has 15 residues. V lost 0 bases and J 0 bases, leaving 9 bases between the germline ends. CDR1 SGHTS and CDR2 YDEGEE come from the germline V gene. The CDR3 loop is CASSLAAPLNTEAFF. CDR3 in DNA: TGTGCCAGCAGCTTGGCAGCCCCCCTGAACACTGAAGCTTTCTTT.

V gene TRBV29-1 combines with J gene TRBJ2-1; D not resolved. Germline CDR1 reads SQVTM; CDR2 reads ANQGSEA. The germline V and J ends were trimmed by 3 bases and 0 bases, with 18 bases remaining between them. This CDR3 contains 17 residues. CDR3 region: CSVEDVTIGSSYNEQFF. The CDR3 DNA reads as TGCAGCGTTGAGGATGTGACGATTGGTAGCTCCTACAATGAGCAGTTCTTC.

J is TRBJ2-1 and V is TRBV9, with TRBD1 identical over 12 bases. The germline gives CDR1 SGDLS, CDR2 YYNGEE. The V gene end was trimmed by 0 bases and the J gene end by 8 bases; junction bases not matched to a gene: 12. The CDR3 has 18 residues. The CDR3 bases are TGTGCCAGCAGCGTAGGGGGACAGGGGGCAGGTGTACTCTATGAGCAGTTCTTC. Translated, it gives CASSVGGQGAGVLYEQFF.

This rearrangement joins TRBV5-4 to TRBJ1-6; TRBD1 is a possible D gene (6 bases). Trimming pared 0 bases from V and 6 bases from J, leaving 10 bases between. The CDR3 has 15 amino acids. The V gene's germline CDR1 is SGHNT and CDR2 YYREEE (reference sequence). CDR3 sequence: CASSLGQGRNSPLHF. DNA for the CDR3: TGTGCCAGCAGCTTGGGCCAGGGGCGTAATTCACCCCTCCACTTT.

The rearrangement uses TRBV6-6 and TRBJ1-1, with unresolved D. Germline CDR1 is MNHNY and CDR2 is SVGAGI (reference sequence). V was cut by 6 bases and J by 9 bases, with 17 bases left in between. The CDR3 extends over 13 amino acids. The CDR3 DNA sequence: TGTGCCAGCAGCCGTATAAAGCCCGGGCAAGCTTTCTTT. Its translation: CASSRIKPGQAFF.